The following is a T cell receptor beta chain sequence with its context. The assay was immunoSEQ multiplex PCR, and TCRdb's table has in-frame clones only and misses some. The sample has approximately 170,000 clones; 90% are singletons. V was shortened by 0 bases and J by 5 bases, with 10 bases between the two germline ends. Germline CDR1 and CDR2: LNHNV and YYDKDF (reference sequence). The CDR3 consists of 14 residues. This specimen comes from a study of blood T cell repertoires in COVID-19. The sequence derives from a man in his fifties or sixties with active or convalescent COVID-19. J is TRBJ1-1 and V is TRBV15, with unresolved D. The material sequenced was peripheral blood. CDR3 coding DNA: TGTGCCACCAGCAGAGACGTCTTGAGGACTGAAGCTTTCTTT. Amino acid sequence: CATSRDVLRTEAFF.